This T cell receptor beta chain stems from a study of cytomegalovirus exposure and HLA in healthy donors (dated by TCRdb to 2016 to 2017). The study in broad terms: In an earlier analysis of approximately 500 of the donors, less than 350 Gb of sequence data and 90 million to 130 million unique TCR beta sequences from about 190 million T cells were reported. Several DR-DQ haplotypes were treated as single units for association and clustering because of strong linkage in the cohort. Using immunosequencing, the study profiled T cell repertoires from about 610 subjects and related those repertoires to cytomegalovirus serostatus. An early release covering roughly 600 HLA-typed donors comprised around 300 gigabases of sequencing data and around 80 million unique TCR sequences. Of the approximately 400 genotyped donors, roughly 80% fell in the genetic ancestry cluster associated with self-reported Caucasian donors. To study patterns of TCR occurrence, a later analysis re-analyzed previously published TCR beta repertoires from around 700 donors and added high-resolution HLA genotyping. To predict cytomegalovirus infection status, the study brought together high-throughput TCR immunosequencing, statistical association of individual TCRs with disease status, and machine learning. Typing coverage differed by locus: A, B, C, DRB1 and DQB1 were typed in roughly 620-630 donors, DQA1 in 500 to 550, DPA1 in some 610, and DPB1 in 400 to 480. A separate validation cohort of roughly 110 different subjects was used in addition to the approximately 640-subject first cohort. All discovery cohort repertoires had been generated using a single sequencing platform. Donor age, sex, ethnicity and CMV serostatus were compiled alongside the repertoire data. In the later analysis, no new phenotypic data were used to find candidate immune exposures; instead, reliance was placed on TCR beta sequences and their occurrence across donors. The study aimed to test whether signatures of past pathogen exposure could be identified by cataloging public T cell receptors. A later genetic analysis used genome-wide SNP genotypes for about 60% of the roughly 700 donors, treating that subset as a discovery cohort. Across around 400 genotyped donors of the cohort, an average of approximately 240,000 unique TCR beta nucleotide sequences per donor were sequenced, and roughly 18% of those sequences were non-productive. HLA typing included class I and class II loci at four-digit resolution. An earlier analysis of roughly 580 of the donors used high-throughput TCR beta sequencing to judge whether each TCR beta V gene segment behaved as functional or pseudogenic.

To note about this clone: No antigen is known for it. Base qualities are not at hand, and no much larger clone is one base apart.

In total, approximately 610 healthy bone marrow donors made up the cohort. Cohort members were all nominally healthy when sampled, although unrecorded immune exposures were likely present. Of the 670 or so cohort members, around 290 had a positive CMV serostatus and approximately 370 had a negative one, while no CMV serostatus was recorded for the donor. A peripheral blood sample was provided by each donor, and peripheral blood mononuclear cells were used for TCR beta sequencing. The Qiagen DNeasy Blood Extraction Kit was used to extract genomic DNA from the blood cell samples. The receptor library was made with the immunoSEQ multiplex PCR assay. The multiplex PCR relied on a mix of 60 forward primers for TCR Vbeta segments and 13 reverse primers for TCR Jbeta segments. The CDR3 region of rearranged TCR beta genes was amplified from genomic DNA by a multiplex PCR assay. On the Illumina HiSeq System, the amplified TCR beta libraries were sequenced as 87-base-pair reads. Processing in the source paper ran as follows. A later analysis tallied roughly 78 million unique TCR beta chains across the approximately 670 repertoires, and some 10 million of those chains were shared by two or more donors. Raw reads were error-corrected and collapsed into unique sequences by a nearest-neighbor algorithm in which closely related sequences were merged to remove PCR and sequencing errors. To assign V, D and J gene segments, CDR3 sequences were aligned to IMGT reference sequences. For a sequence to be retained, a match of at least six nucleotides was required to both a V gene segment and a J gene segment. Rearrangements were classified as productive when the CDR3 lacked stop codons and remained in frame with V and J, and all other rearrangements were classified as non-productive. CDR3 was defined by IMGT convention, running from the second conserved V-encoded cysteine to the conserved J-encoded phenylalanine. Sequences without an unambiguous match to a single V gene segment were excluded from the earlier analysis of a few hundred of the donors. An earlier analysis of 587 of the donors classified V segments as functional when productive rearrangements were above 56.7% and as segregating when the standard deviation between donors was above 5%. To diagnose cytomegalovirus status from the catalog of TCR beta chain sequences, a statistical classification framework was built. A later analysis assigned V and J genes by comparing TCR nucleotide sequences with IMGT/GENE-DB human TR gene sequences. The TCRdist pipeline was used in a later analysis to assign CDR3 sequences and most-parsimonious VDJ recombination scenarios. A later analysis defined each TCR beta chain by its CDR3 amino acid sequence plus V-gene family, and excluded reads lacking a unique V-gene family. As a way to deal with suspected cross-contamination and a sequencing artifact, a later analysis dropped roughly 620 nucleotide sequences that were highly shared and had low generation probability. In a later analysis, a clonal expansion index was calculated for each public chain from normalized within-repertoire ranks of inferred template counts. Generation probabilities in a later analysis came from a VDJ recombination model fitted to out-of-frame rearrangements, and those results were checked against IGoR. A later analysis scored TCR-TCR, TCR-HLA and TCR-CMV co-occurrence with hypergeometric tests, applying a repertoire-size bias correction to TCR pairs. A later analysis estimated false discovery rates by permuting HLA or CMV assignments 20 times. In a later analysis, co-occurring TCRs were grouped with DBSCAN, and TCRdist sequence similarity was added when clustering was performed within HLA-allele-positive subsets. Repertoires with fewer than 30,000 or more than 120,000 public chains, plus five repertoires with anomalous nucleotide sharing, were excluded from co-occurrence clustering. As stored in TCRdb, this immuneACCESS dataset retains in-frame rearrangements with V and J assigned. A fraction of the clones does not appear; measured against another copy, unresolved V genes explain less than half of the discrepancy, and the remainder lacks a known reason. That table is the source of V, J and clone size, and D and trimming were worked out from the DNA. This sample holds 180,000 or so clones; approximately 72% were observed only once. The ten largest make up about 2.5% of the sample.

The paper's findings and limits, for the study overall: Roughly uniform sequencing depth across donors was assumed in presence/absence analyses, although this assumption may not hold. The 87-base-pair reads could not distinguish some IMGT-functional V segments, including TRBV6-2 and TRBV6-3, so those segments were excluded. The sequencing pipeline was judged likely to have produced a cluster of highly shared sequence variants as a technical artifact. In a later analysis, several top co-occurrence clusters were reported to appear linked to parvovirus B19, influenza, CMV and Epstein-Barr virus. It was suggested by the authors that the approach could potentially be generalized to other disease states and immunological phenotypes. In vitro tests confirmed that a few of the cytomegalovirus-associated TCR beta chains recognize cytomegalovirus antigens. In the study, about 150 TCR beta chains were listed as associated with cytomegalovirus. According to a later genetic analysis, donors in an Asian-associated ancestry cluster had fewer N-insertions in productive TCRs than the roughly 700-donor mean. In a later analysis, around 17,000 TCR beta sequences were associated with specific HLA alleles at a false discovery rate of 0.05. A further reported finding was that TCR beta sequences accurately predicted the HLA-A and HLA-B alleles for most subjects in the first cohort. Most TCR sequences were observed very rarely across donors, whereas some public TCRs were present in many individuals. Compared with equally common non-associated chains, HLA-associated TCR beta chains in a later analysis were more clonally expanded and had lower generation probabilities. A later analysis found that TCR association rates varied across HLA loci, with DRB1 alleles showing the most associated TCRs and HLA-C alleles the fewest. Because HLA typing was unavailable for some donors at each locus, only the typed subset was used in association tests. In both the original and validation cohorts, the classifier was reported to diagnose cytomegalovirus status with high specificity and sensitivity. Broadly in line with IMGT annotations, most TCR beta V segments showed up in productive rearrangements about 90% or about 30% of the time in an earlier analysis of several hundred of the donors. A later analysis found that most CMV-associated TCR beta chains appeared HLA-restricted, with HLA associations seemingly driven largely by CMV exposure. Linkage disequilibrium might explain the correlated functional status among segregating V segments, but an unknown experimental factor could not be excluded. Because counts were too low, 15 or so rarely observed V segments, including chromosome 9 orphons, were excluded from the earlier analysis of fewer than 650 of the donors. For the cohort, immune exposure information was limited to CMV serostatus. In this cohort, only TCR beta chains were sequenced, and detectable features were limited by the absence of alpha or paired-chain data. Assigning TCR associations to individual alleles was difficult when HLA alleles, especially DR and DQ, strongly co-occurred. A later genetic analysis associated a missense DCLRE1C variant with V-gene and J-gene trimming of TCR beta chains, and an independent cohort replicated the association.

Including the terminal cysteine and phenylalanine, the CDR3 comprises 14 residues. Only the CDR3 DNA is retained, 42 bases long and in frame from the first base. The junction shows trimming of 0 bases on V and 7 bases on J, plus 14 bases between the germline ends. The germline V gene (reference sequence) sets CDR1 to SGHNT and CDR2 to YYREEE. Sequences were obtained from PBMCs. This sequence was found in a human donor in good health. The sequence is built from TRBV5-4 and TRBJ2-7; the D gene cannot be resolved reliably. DNA sequence: TGTGCCAGCAGCTTGGATGGCAGGCCGAGAGAGCAGTACTTC. Translated, it gives CASSLDGRPREQYF. Full variable domain (CDR3 extended with the reference TRBV5-4 and TRBJ2-7 proteins): ETGVTQSPTHLIKTRGQQVTLRCSSQSGHNTVSWYQQALGQGPQFIFQYYREEENGRGNFPPRFSGLQFPNYSSELNVNALELDDSALYLCASSLDGRPREQYFGPGTRLTVT.